This T cell receptor (beta chain) was sequenced for a study of blood T cell repertoires in COVID-19. Under the authors' procedure: Quantification of nucleated cells was approximated via reference gene primer amplification. Clones were sequenced by immunoSEQ multiplex PCR, and TCRdb holds only the in-frame ones, with some missing. Clone size and V and J calls were adopted from that table, with D and trimming inferred from the DNA. In the table there are under 250,000 clones, less than 85% of which are singletons. Participant-reported clinical history was the basis for cohort assignment. Unmatched junction bases numbered 7, after V lost 7 bases and J lost 5 bases. Germline CDR1 reads KGHDR; CDR2 reads SFDVKD. The CDR3 length is 15 residues.

The clonotype comes from a man aged 55 to 70 who had recovered from COVID-19. V is TRBV24-1 and J is TRBJ1-5; 10 nucleotides match TRBD1. The sample taken for sequencing was PBMCs or T cells enriched from blood (not recorded which). The CDR3 here is CATSVGTGDHQPQHF. The CDR3 region has the DNA TGTGCCACCAGCGTGGGGACAGGGGATCATCAGCCCCAGCATTTT.